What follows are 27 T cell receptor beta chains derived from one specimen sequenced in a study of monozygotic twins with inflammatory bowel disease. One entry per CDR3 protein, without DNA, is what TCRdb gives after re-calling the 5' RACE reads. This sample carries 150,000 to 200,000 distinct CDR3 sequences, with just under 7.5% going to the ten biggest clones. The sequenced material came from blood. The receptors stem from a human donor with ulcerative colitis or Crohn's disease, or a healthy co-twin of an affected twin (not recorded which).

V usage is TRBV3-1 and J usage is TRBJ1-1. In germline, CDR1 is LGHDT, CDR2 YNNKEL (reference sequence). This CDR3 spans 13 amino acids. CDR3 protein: CASSQDLASEAFF. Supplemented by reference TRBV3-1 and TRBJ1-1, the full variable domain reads DTAVSQTPKYLVTQMGNDKSIKCEQNLGHDTMYWYKQDSKKFLKIMFSYNNKELIINETVPNRFSPKSPDKAHLNLHINSLELGDSAVYFCASSQDLASEAFFGQGTRLTVV.

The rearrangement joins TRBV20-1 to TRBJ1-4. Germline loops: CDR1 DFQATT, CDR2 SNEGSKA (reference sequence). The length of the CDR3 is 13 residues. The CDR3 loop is CSPTHPTNEKLFF.

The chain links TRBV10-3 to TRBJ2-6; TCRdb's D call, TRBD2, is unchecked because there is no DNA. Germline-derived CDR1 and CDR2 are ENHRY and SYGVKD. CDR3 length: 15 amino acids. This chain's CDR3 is CAISAEGGGANVLTF.

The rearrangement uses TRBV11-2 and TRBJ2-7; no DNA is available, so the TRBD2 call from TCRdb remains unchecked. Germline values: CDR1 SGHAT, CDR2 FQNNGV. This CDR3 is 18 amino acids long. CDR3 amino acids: CASSLDEEASGGEYEQYF.

The CDR3 reads CASSLDDGYTF. This sequence joins TRBV5-1 and TRBJ1-2. The CDR3 sequence is 11 residues long. Per the germline V gene, CDR1 is SGHRS and CDR2 is YFSETQ.

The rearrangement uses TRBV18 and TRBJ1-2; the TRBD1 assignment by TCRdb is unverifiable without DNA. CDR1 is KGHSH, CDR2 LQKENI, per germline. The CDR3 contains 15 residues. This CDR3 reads CASSPGTAREGGYTF.

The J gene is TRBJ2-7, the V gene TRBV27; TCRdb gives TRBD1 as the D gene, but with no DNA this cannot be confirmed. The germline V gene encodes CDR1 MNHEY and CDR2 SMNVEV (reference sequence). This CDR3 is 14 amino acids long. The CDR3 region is CASTRTGRTYEQYF.

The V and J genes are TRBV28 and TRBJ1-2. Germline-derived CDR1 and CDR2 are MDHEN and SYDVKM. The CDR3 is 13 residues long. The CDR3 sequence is CASRITDSYGYTF.

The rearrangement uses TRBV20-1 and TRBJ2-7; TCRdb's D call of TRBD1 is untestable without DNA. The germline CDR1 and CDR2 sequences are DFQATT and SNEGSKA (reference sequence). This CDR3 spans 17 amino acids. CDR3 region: CSARGDRLALTSYEQYF.

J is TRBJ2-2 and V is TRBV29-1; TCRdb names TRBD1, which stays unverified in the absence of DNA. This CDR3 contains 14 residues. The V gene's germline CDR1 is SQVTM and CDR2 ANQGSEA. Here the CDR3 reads CSVGDTTNTGELFF.

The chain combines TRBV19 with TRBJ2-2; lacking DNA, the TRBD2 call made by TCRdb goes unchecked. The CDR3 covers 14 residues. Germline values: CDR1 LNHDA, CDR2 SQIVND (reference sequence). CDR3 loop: CASSGGSHTGELFF.

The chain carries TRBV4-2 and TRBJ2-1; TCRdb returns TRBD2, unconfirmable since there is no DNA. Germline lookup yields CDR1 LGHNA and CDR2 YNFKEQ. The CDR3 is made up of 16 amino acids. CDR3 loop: CASSQARTSAYNEQFF.

CDR3 region: CASSLYAKQVYGYTF. The gene calls are TRBV27 and TRBJ1-2; TCRdb lists TRBD1, though no DNA is available to test this call. The CDR3 contains 15 residues. Germline V gene data show CDR1 as MNHEY and CDR2 as SMNVEV (reference sequence).

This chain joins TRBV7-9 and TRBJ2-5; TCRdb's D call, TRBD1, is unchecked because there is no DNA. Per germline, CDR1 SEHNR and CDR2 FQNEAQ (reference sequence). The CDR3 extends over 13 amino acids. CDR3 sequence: CASSYGGIETQYF.

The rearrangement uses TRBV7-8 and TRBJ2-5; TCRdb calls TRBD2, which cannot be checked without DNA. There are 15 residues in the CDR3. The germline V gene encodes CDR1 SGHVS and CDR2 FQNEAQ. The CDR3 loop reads CASSLTRTRRETQYF.

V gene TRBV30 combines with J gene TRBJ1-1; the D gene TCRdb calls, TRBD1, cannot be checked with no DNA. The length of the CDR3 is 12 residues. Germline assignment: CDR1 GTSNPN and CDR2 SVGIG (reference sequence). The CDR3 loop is CAWSAQGFEAFF.

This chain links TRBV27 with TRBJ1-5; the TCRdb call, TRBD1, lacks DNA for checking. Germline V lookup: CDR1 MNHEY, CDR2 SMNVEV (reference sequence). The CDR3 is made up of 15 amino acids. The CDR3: CASSFGGYSNQPQHF.

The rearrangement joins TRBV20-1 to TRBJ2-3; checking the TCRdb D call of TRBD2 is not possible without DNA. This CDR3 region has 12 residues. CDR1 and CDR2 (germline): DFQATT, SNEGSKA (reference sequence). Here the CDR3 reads CSARGHTDTQYF.

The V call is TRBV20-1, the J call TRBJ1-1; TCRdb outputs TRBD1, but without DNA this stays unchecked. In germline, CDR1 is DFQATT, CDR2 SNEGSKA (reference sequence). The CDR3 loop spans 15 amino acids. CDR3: CSARDPGGENTEAFF.

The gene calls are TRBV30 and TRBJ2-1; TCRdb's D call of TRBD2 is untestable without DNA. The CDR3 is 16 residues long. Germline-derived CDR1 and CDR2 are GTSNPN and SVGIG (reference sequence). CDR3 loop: CAWSVLLAGGYNEQFF.

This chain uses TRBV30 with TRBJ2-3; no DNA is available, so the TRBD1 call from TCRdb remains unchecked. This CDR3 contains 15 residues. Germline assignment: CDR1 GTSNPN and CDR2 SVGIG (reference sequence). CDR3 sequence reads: CAWSVHRGITDTQYF. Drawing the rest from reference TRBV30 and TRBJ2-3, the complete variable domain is SQTIHQWPATLVQPVGSPLSLECTVEGTSNPNLYWYRQAAGRGLQLLFYSVGIGQISSEVPQNLSASRPQDRQFILSSKKLLLSDSGFYLCAWSVHRGITDTQYFGPGTRLTVL.

The CDR3 protein is CASSLVFTSGNNEQFF. The J gene is TRBJ2-1, the V gene TRBV7-2; TCRdb lists TRBD2, though no DNA is available to test this call. Germline CDR1 and CDR2: SGHTA and FQGNSA. This CDR3 spans 16 amino acids.

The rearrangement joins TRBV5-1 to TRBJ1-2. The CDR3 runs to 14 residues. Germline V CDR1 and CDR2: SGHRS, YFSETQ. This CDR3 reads CASSPQAGNYGYTF.

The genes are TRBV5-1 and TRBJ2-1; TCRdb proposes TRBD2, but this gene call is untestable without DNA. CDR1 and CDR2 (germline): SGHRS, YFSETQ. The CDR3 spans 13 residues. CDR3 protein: CASSPGLYNEQFF.

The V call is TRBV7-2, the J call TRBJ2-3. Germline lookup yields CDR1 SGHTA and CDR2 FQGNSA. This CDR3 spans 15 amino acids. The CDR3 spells CASSLARLEADTQYF.

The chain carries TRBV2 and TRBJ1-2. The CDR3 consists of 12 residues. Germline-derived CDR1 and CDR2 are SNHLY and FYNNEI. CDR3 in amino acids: CASSEAEYGYTF. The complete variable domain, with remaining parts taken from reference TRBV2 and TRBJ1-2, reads EPEVTQTPSHQVTQMGQEVILRCVPISNHLYFYWYRQILGQKVEFLVSFYNNEISEKSEIFDDQFSVERPDGSNFTLKIRSTKLEDSAMYFCASSEAEYGYTFGSGTRLTVV.

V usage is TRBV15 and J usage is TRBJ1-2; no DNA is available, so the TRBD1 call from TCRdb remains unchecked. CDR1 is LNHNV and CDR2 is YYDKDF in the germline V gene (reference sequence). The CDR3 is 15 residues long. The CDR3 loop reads CATSRDRGGSDGYTF.